The entry that follows covers one T cell receptor beta chain sequence. Its antigen is unknown. The data originate from a study of cytomegalovirus exposure and HLA in healthy donors. The overall study: The use of the same platform for the 90 to 150 validation repertoires and the roughly 700 first-cohort repertoires was reported by a later analysis. The study's findings and limits: Later, an analysis found that TCR clusters from the first cohort tended to co-occur in the 120 or so validation repertoires.

Method: immunoSEQ multiplex PCR; TCRdb's copy keeps in-frame clones and lacks some. The sample lists 110,000 or so clones; approximately 91% were seen once. V lost 5 bases, J lost 4 bases, and 5 bases stayed unmatched. In germline, CDR1 is PRHDT, CDR2 FYEKMQ (reference sequence). The CDR3 is made up of 14 amino acids. V usage is TRBV13 and J usage is TRBJ2-7; the match to TRBD1 covers 10 bases. The receptor was isolated from a man aged 18-30 years in good health and CMV-seropositive. Sequenced material: PBMCs. CDR3 DNA: TGTGCCAGCAGCACCTGGGACAGGGGTTACGAGCAGTACTTC. It is translated as CASSTWDRGYEQYF.